This record concerns one T cell receptor beta chain sequence. What it binds is not known. TCRdb passed the multiplex PCR reads through MiXCR, listing each CDR3 protein once. The sample has around 230,000 distinct CDR3 sequences; roughly 32% are singletons. The sample belongs to a study of breast tumors, draining lymph nodes, adjacent tissues. Study-wide findings and caveats: Tumor TCR diversity was below lymph nodes but above nontumor tissue. Most tumor T cells seemingly derive from lymph node, then expand in tumor. The lymph node origin of tumor T cells was framed as consistent with a hypothesis, not demonstrated.

The CDR3 is made up of 18 amino acids. Germline loops: CDR1 SEHNR, CDR2 FQNEAQ (reference sequence). V lost 1 base to trimming and J lost 8 bases; unmatched junction nucleotides: 18. Breast cancer patients provided tissue from their axillary draining lymph nodes. The sample taken for sequencing was axillary lymph node tissue. The TCR was taken from a female donor with breast cancer. Some clones in this sample may be carry-over from other donors' samples. The chain couples TRBV7-9 to TRBJ2-3; TRBD1 matches 7 bases. The chain's CDR3 is CASSLERGQVGRAGTQYF. CDR3 bases: TGTGCCAGCAGCTTAGAGAGGGGGCAGGTGGGAAGGGCTGGTACGCAGTATTTT.